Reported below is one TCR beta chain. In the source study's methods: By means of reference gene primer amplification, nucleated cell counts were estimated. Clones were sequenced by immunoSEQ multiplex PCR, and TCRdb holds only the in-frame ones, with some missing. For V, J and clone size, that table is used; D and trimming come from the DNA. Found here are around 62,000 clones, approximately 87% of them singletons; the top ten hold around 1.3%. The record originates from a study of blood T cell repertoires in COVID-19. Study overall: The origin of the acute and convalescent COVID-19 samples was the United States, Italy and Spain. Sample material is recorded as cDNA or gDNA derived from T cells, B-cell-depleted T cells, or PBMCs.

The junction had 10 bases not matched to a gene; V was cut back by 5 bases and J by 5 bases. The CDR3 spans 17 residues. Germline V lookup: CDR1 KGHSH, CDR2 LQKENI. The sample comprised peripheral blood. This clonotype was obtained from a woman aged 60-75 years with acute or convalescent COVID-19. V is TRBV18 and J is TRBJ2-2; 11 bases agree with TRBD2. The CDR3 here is CASSSSLAGGGTGELFF. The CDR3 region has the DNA TGTGCCAGCTCATCCTCCCTAGCGGGGGGAGGAACCGGGGAGCTGTTTTTT.